Listed below are T cell receptor beta chains from one sample, sequenced in a study of OX40 agonist ivuxolimab in advanced cancers. Produced via immunoSEQ multiplex PCR; TCRdb's table is partial and in-frame only. The sample contains over 80,000 clones, 88% of which appear only once. Sequencing was performed on CD4+ or CD8+ T cells sorted from blood, taken in a trial of the OX40 agonist ivuxolimab. These receptors were taken from an adult with an advanced solid tumor such as melanoma, head and neck, liver or kidney cancer. The CDR3 runs from the conserved cysteine through the conserved F or W. The D gene is left open where the match is weak. Size tells how often a clone was seen (once, few, many) or the class of an expanded clone, and some rows leave it out.

d_call	j_call	cdr3_length	v_call	clone_size	cdr3_aa	cdr3_nt
NA	TRBJ2-2	17	TRBV4-3	few	CASSQDGSGRNTGELFF	TGCGCCAGCAGCCAAGATGGGAGCGGGCGAAACACCGGGGAGCTGTTTTTT
TRBD1	TRBJ1-3	15	TRBV11-3	NA	CASIPLQGADRTIYF	TGTGCCAGCATCCCCCTCCAGGGGGCCGATCGGACCATATATTTT
NA	TRBJ1-2	15	TRBV19	NA	CASSPGLPGHYGYTF	TGTGCCAGTAGCCCGGGACTTCCTGGGCACTATGGCTACACCTTC
NA	TRBJ1-2	13	TRBV7-2	NA	CASSPDSNYGYTF	TGTGCCAGCAGCCCAGACAGTAACTATGGCTACACCTTC
NA	TRBJ2-3	12	TRBV9	NA	CASSVATDTQYF	TGTGCCAGCAGCGTAGCTACAGATACGCAGTATTTT
TRBD1	TRBJ1-1	16	TRBV19	NA	CASSETGTGGFGEAFF	TGTGCCAGTAGTGAGACCGGGACAGGGGGCTTTGGTGAAGCTTTCTTT
TRBD1	TRBJ2-1	13	TRBV11-2	NA	CASSSSPTGVQFF	TGTGCCAGCAGCTCCAGCCCGACAGGGGTGCAGTTCTTC
NA	TRBJ1-2	15	TRBV6-1	NA	CASSERGATDYGYTF	TGTGCCAGCAGTGAGCGGGGGGCTACGGACTATGGCTACACCTTC
TRBD2	TRBJ2-7	15	TRBV4-1	NA	CASSQAVRESSEQYF	TGCGCCAGCAGCCAAGCTGTGCGGGAGTCCTCCGAGCAGTACTTC
TRBD1	TRBJ1-5	14	TRBV6-1	NA	CASSAGGRGQPQHF	TGTGCCAGCAGTGCAGGGGGGCGCGGACAGCCCCAGCATTTT
TRBD1	TRBJ1-1	15	TRBV2	NA	CASSPEGTGNSEAFF	TGTGCCAGCAGCCCAGAGGGGACAGGGAATTCTGAAGCTTTCTTT
NA	TRBJ2-1	13	TRBV9	NA	CASSVQSTNEQFF	TGTGCCAGCAGCGTACAGTCAACCAATGAGCAGTTCTTC
TRBD2	TRBJ2-1	15	TRBV9	few	CASSVELADYNEQFF	TGTGCCAGCAGCGTAGAACTAGCGGACTACAATGAGCAGTTCTTC
NA	TRBJ1-5	14	TRBV6-5	NA	CASSLGLKGQPQHF	TGTGCCAGCAGCTTGGGCCTGAAGGGTCAGCCCCAGCATTTT
NA	TRBJ1-2	12	TRBV11-2	NA	CASSLGAGGYTF	TGTGCCAGCAGCTTAGGGGCTGGCGGCTACACCTTC
NA	TRBJ1-4	14	TRBV7-2	NA	CASSLGQGSEKLFF	TGTGCCAGCAGCTTGGGGCAGGGGAGTGAAAAACTGTTTTTT
NA	TRBJ1-1	14	TRBV5-1	NA	CASSSGSPNTEAFF	TGCGCCAGCAGTTCCGGGAGCCCGAACACTGAAGCTTTCTTT
NA	TRBJ2-1	14	TRBV25-1	NA	CASSERWQYNEQFF	TGTGCCAGCAGTGAAAGGTGGCAGTACAATGAGCAGTTCTTC
NA	TRBJ1-2	13	TRBV9	NA	CASSVLGGDGYTF	TGTGCCAGCAGCGTACTTGGAGGGGATGGCTACACCTTC
NA	TRBJ1-1	14	TRBV5-4	NA	CASSPYRAGTEAFF	TGTGCCAGCAGCCCTTACAGGGCTGGCACTGAAGCTTTCTTT
TRBD1	TRBJ2-5	14	TRBV29-1	NA	CSVSRGTERETQYF	TGCAGCGTCTCCCGAGGGACAGAACGAGAGACCCAGTACTTC
NA	TRBJ1-5	15	TRBV6-6	NA	CASSYSRVGNQPQHF	TGTGCCAGCAGTTACTCGAGAGTGGGGAATCAGCCCCAGCATTTT
TRBD2	TRBJ2-1	15	TRBV6-5	NA	CASSPLAGVNNEQFF	TGTGCCAGCAGTCCTCTAGCGGGAGTGAACAATGAGCAGTTCTTC
TRBD2	TRBJ2-1	14	TRBV18	NA	CASSQRELYNEQFF	TGTGCCAGCTCACAGCGGGAGCTCTACAATGAGCAGTTCTTC
NA	TRBJ2-5	13	TRBV2	NA	CASSATARETQYF	TGTGCCAGCAGTGCCACTGCCAGAGAGACCCAGTACTTC
TRBD1	TRBJ1-1	15	TRBV5-1	NA	CASSLDQGAVTEAFF	TGCGCCAGCAGCTTGGATCAGGGGGCAGTCACTGAAGCTTTCTTT
TRBD1	TRBJ1-1	14	TRBV10-3	NA	CAISESRAGGYAFF	TGTGCCATCAGTGAGTCGAGGGCAGGGGGCTACGCTTTCTTT
NA	TRBJ2-4	13	TRBV2	once	CASGGLSRDIQYF	TGTGCCAGCGGGGGATTGAGTAGGGACATTCAGTACTTC
TRBD2	TRBJ2-7	16	TRBV7-6	NA	CASSLGTSSGRPEQYF	TGTGCCAGCAGCTTAGGGACCTCTAGCGGGAGACCCGAGCAGTACTTC
NA	TRBJ1-1	14	TRBV7-9	NA	CASSLGAGNTEAFF	TGTGCCAGCAGCTTAGGTGCAGGGAACACTGAAGCTTTCTTT
NA	TRBJ2-7	12	TRBV2	NA	CASSGLDHEQYF	TGTGCCAGCAGTGGGCTAGACCACGAGCAGTACTTC
TRBD1	TRBJ2-2	13	TRBV19	NA	CASLRGRTGELFF	TGTGCCAGTCTCAGGGGGCGAACCGGGGAGCTGTTTTTT
NA	TRBJ2-2	14	TRBV25-1	NA	CASSRVGFPGELFF	TGTGCCAGCAGCCGAGTCGGATTCCCCGGGGAGCTGTTTTTT
NA	TRBJ2-1	13	TRBV9	NA	CASTRDTYNEQFF	TGTGCCAGCACCCGGGACACATACAATGAGCAGTTCTTC
TRBD2	TRBJ2-2	17	TRBV7-9	few	CASSIRLAGGDTGELFF	TGTGCCAGCAGCATCCGACTAGCGGGAGGGGACACCGGGGAGCTGTTTTTT
NA	TRBJ2-5	14	TRBV28	few	CASTSPAFQETQYF	TGTGCCAGCACTTCCCCGGCGTTCCAAGAGACCCAGTACTTC
NA	TRBJ2-3	12	TRBV28	NA	CASRGSTDTQYF	TGTGCCAGCAGGGGGAGCACAGATACGCAGTATTTT
NA	TRBJ2-3	14	TRBV5-1	NA	CASSLEGGTDTQYF	TGCGCCAGCAGCTTGGAGGGGGGCACAGATACGCAGTATTTT
NA	TRBJ1-5	15	TRBV2	once	CASSEGAGRGQPQHF	TGTGCCAGCAGTGAAGGGGCTGGGAGAGGCCAGCCCCAGCATTTT
NA	TRBJ1-1	13	TRBV27	NA	CASRGGWNTEAFF	TGTGCCAGCAGGGGTGGATGGAACACTGAAGCTTTCTTT
TRBD1	TRBJ2-7	17	TRBV6-1	NA	CASSVTAYGTGAYEQYF	TGTGCCAGCAGTGTTACCGCGTATGGGACAGGAGCCTACGAGCAGTACTTC
NA	TRBJ2-2	13	TRBV30	NA	CAWSRGVTGELFF	TGTGCCTGGAGCCGAGGGGTGACCGGGGAGCTGTTTTTT
NA	TRBJ1-1	14	TRBV28	NA	CASSSGQGLVEAFF	TGTGCCAGCAGTTCGGGACAAGGTCTCGTTGAAGCTTTCTTT
NA	TRBJ2-7	12	TRBV6-6	NA	CASCGALNEQYF	TGTGCCAGCTGTGGGGCATTAAACGAGCAGTACTTC
NA	TRBJ2-3	13	TRBV5-1	NA	CASRPNRPDTQYF	TGCGCCAGCAGGCCCAACCGCCCAGATACGCAGTATTTT
NA	TRBJ1-2	15	TRBV6-1	NA	CASSVFHGANYGYTF	TGTGCCAGCAGTGTCTTTCACGGGGCGAACTATGGCTACACCTTC
NA	TRBJ1-1	14	TRBV5-6	NA	CASSLLSMNTEAFF	TGTGCCAGCAGCTTGCTTTCAATGAACACTGAAGCTTTCTTT
NA	TRBJ2-2	13	TRBV6-1	NA	CASSEQGVGELFF	TGTGCCAGCAGTGAGCAGGGTGTCGGGGAGCTGTTTTTT
TRBD1	TRBJ2-7	16	TRBV28	once	CASSSPGTGASYEQYF	TGTGCCAGCAGTTCCCCCGGGACAGGGGCCTCCTACGAGCAGTACTTC
NA	TRBJ2-2	16	TRBV5-1	NA	CASSLDGRAATGELFF	TGCGCCAGCAGCTTGGATGGCAGGGCGGCCACCGGGGAGCTGTTTTTT
NA	TRBJ2-2	15	TRBV2	few	CASSRLLEGTGELFF	TGTGCCAGCAGCCGACTCCTTGAGGGCACCGGGGAGCTGTTTTTT
NA	TRBJ1-5	17	TRBV18	NA	CASSPIPQGDFNQPQHF	TGTGCCAGCTCCCCCATCCCACAGGGCGACTTCAATCAGCCCCAGCATTTT
NA	TRBJ1-4	13	TRBV10-3	NA	CAISGTADEKLFF	TGTGCCATCAGTGGGACAGCCGATGAAAAACTGTTTTTT
TRBD1	TRBJ1-1	14	TRBV25-1	NA	CASTQGDLNTEAFF	TGTGCCAGCACCCAGGGGGACCTGAACACTGAAGCTTTCTTT
NA	TRBJ1-1	14	TRBV5-4	NA	CASSLADQGLRAFF	TGTGCCAGCAGCTTGGCCGACCAGGGATTAAGAGCTTTCTTT